The TCR beta chain under discussion was sequenced for a study of blood T cell repertoires in COVID-19. Study background: Researchers got acute and convalescent COVID-19 samples from the United States, Italy and Spain. In each case, the material was cDNA or gDNA derived from T cells, B-cell-depleted T cells, or PBMCs.

V was pared by 4 bases and J by 2 bases, with 9 bases between. This CDR3 has 13 residues. Germline values: CDR1 SGHDT, CDR2 YYEEEE. Seattle enrolled patients during active infection and tracked them longitudinally. Study processing details: Counts of nucleated cells, estimated from reference gene primer amplification, were obtained. Method: immunoSEQ multiplex PCR; TCRdb's copy keeps in-frame clones and lacks some. The V and J calls and the clone size are those of that table, but D and trimming were determined from the DNA. The sample consists of about 150,000 clones, approximately 84% of them appearing once. Worth noting for this clone: The same CDR3 also results from other DNA sequences found in this sample.

Sequencing was done on a sample of peripheral blood. V usage is TRBV5-6 and J usage is TRBJ1-2; D gene ambiguous. This receptor was identified in a woman aged 55 to 70 with COVID-19, enrolled during active disease. The CDR3 bases are TGTGCCAGCAGCCCGACGGGGAACTATGGCTACACCTTC. It is translated as CASSPTGNYGYTF.